The present T cell receptor (beta chain) was sequenced within a study of T cell changes during pregnancy in multiple sclerosis. Sequenced by immunoSEQ multiplex PCR; TCRdb stores in-frame clones only, minus some. The profile covers 45,000 to 60,000 clones, with 91% appearing a single time and over 1% taken by the ten largest. Trimming shortened V by 6 bases and J by 0 bases, and 15 bases separated the two germline ends. This CDR3 is 16 amino acids long. CDR1 is MNHEY and CDR2 is SMNVEV in the germline V gene (reference sequence). Sequencing was performed on peripheral blood, taken after pregnancy. The receptor's source is a female donor in good health, enrolled as a control in a pregnancy study. This chain joins TRBV27 and TRBJ2-1; a possible D gene is TRBD1 (6 bases). The CDR3 DNA is TGTGCCAGCAGGTTAAGCGGACAGAGCTCCTACAATGAGCAGTTCTTC. Translation gives CASRLSGQSSYNEQFF.